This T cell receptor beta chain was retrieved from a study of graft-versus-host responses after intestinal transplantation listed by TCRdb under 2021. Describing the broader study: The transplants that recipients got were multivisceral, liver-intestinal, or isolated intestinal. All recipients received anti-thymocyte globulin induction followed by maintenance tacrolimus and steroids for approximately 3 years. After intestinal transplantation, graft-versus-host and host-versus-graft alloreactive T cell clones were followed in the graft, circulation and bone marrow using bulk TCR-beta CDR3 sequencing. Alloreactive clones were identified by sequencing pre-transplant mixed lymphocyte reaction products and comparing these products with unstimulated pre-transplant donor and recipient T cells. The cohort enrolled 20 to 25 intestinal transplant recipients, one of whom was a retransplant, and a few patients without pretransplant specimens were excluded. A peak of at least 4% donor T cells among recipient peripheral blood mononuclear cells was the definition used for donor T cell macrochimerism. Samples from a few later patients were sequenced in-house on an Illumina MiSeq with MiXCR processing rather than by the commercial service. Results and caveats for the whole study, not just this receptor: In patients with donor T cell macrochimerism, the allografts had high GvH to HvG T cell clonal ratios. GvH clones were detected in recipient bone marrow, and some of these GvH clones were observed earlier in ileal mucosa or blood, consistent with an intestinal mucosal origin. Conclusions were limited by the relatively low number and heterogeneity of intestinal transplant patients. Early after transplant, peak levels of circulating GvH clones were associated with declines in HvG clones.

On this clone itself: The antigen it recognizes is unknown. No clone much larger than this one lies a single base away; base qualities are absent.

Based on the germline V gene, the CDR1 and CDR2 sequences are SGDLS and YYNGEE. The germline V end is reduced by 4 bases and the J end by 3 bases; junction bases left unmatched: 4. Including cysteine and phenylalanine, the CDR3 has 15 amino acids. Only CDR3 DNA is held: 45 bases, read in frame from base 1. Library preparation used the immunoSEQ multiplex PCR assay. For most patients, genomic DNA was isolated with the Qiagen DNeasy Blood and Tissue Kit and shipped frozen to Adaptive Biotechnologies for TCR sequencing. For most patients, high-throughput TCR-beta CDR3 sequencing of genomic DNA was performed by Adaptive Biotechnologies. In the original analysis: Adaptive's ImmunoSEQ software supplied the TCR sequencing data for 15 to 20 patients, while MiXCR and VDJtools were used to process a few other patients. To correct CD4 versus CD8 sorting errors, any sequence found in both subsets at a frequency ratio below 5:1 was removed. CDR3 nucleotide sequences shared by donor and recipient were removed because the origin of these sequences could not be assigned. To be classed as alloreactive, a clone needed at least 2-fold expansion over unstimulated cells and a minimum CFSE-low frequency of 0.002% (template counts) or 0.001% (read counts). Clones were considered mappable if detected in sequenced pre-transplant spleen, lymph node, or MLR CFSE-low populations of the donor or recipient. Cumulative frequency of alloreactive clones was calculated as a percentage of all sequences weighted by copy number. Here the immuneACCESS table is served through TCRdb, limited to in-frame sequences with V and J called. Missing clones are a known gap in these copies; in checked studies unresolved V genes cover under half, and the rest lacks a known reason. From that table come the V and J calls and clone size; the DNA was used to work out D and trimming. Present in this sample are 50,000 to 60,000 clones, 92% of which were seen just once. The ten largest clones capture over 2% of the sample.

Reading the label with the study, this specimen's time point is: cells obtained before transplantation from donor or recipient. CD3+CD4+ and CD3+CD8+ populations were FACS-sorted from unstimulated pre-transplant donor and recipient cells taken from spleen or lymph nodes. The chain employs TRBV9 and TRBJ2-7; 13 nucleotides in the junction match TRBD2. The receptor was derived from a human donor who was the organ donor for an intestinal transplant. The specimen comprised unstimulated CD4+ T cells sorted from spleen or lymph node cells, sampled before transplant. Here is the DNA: TGTGCCAGCAGCTACGGGACTAGCGGGGTCTACGAGCAGTACTTC. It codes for CASSYGTSGVYEQYF.